The 18 T cell receptor beta chains given below trace back to one sample, sequenced in a study of regulatory T cells in long-lasting Graves disease. Time point given: newly diagnosed GD, antithyroid drugs for less than 3 months. PBMC-extracted RNA yielded the TCR library. TCR beta libraries were built with iRepertoire HTBI primers and Arm-PCR of CDR3 regions. TCRdb reprocessed the multiplex PCR reads via MiXCR and lists one record per CDR3 protein. This sample has hundreds of thousands of distinct CDR3 sequences, with approximately 15% found just once. These records were also assigned to another study, of T cells in Graves' hyperthyroidism and ophthalmopathy.

Sequences were derived from peripheral blood mononuclear cells (PBMCs), sampled at new diagnosis, from a patient treated with antithyroid drugs. These TCRs come from a man aged 25-40 years with Graves disease.

This clonotype showed up just a few times. This may stem from a read error, because a much larger clone lies one nucleotide away. This chain connects TRBV29-1 to TRBJ1-1; the match to TRBD1 covers 8 bases. Germline V gene data show CDR1 as SQVTM and CDR2 as ANQGSEA. There are 14 residues in the CDR3. V lost 5 bases and J lost 4; bases outside the gene matches: 9. The CDR3 protein is CSVPKDRGVTEAFF. Written as DNA, the CDR3 is TGCAGCGTTCCGAAAGACAGGGGTGTCACTGAAGCTTTCTTT.

Ten or more counts support this clonotype. This chain joins TRBV29-1 and TRBJ2-5; 10 bases line up with TRBD2. This CDR3 has 13 amino acids. The germline gives CDR1 SQVTM, CDR2 ANQGSEA. Unmatched junction bases numbered 4, after V lost 5 bases and J lost 4 bases. The CDR3 is CSVRAGGLETQYF. Here the CDR3 DNA reads TGCAGCGTTAGAGCGGGAGGGTTAGAGACCCAGTACTTC.

This clonotype was counted ten times or more. This chain uses TRBV12-3 or TRBV12-4 with TRBJ1-2, with 7 bases lining up with TRBD1. The CDR3 is made up of 13 amino acids. Trimming cost V 8 bases and J 4 bases; bases outside gene matches: 7. CDR3 nucleotide sequence: TGTGCCAGCTGCCCGGACAGGCTCTATGGCTACACCTTC. It is translated as CASCPDRLYGYTF.

This chain connects TRBV30 to TRBJ1-1; D is ambiguous. Trimming took 4 bases from V and 1 from J, leaving 16 bases between them. Germline-derived CDR1 and CDR2 are GTSNPN and SVGIG (reference sequence). The CDR3 contains 15 residues. CDR3 loop: CAWNREVRSNTEAFF. The CDR3 nucleotides are TGTGCCTGGAATAGGGAGGTCCGCTCGAACACTGAAGCTTTCTTT. The full variable domain, completed using reference TRBV30 and TRBJ1-1, is SQTIHQWPATLVQPVGSPLSLECTVEGTSNPNLYWYRQAAGRGLQLLFYSVGIGQISSEVPQNLSASRPQDRQFILSSKKLLLSDSGFYLCAWNREVRSNTEAFFGQGTRLTVV.

This clonotype was found many times. The chain combines TRBV7-3 with TRBJ2-3; D is tentatively TRBD1 or TRBD2 (5 bases each). This CDR3 contains 15 residues. Per germline, CDR1 SGHTA and CDR2 FQGTGA. Trimming left V 0 bases short and J 8 bases short, with 15 bases between. CDR3 protein: CASSLTPSGAGTQYF. Here the CDR3 DNA reads TGTGCCAGCAGCTTAACTCCCTCCGGGGCCGGTACGCAGTATTTT.

The V call is TRBV24-1, the J call TRBJ1-2, with D perhaps matching TRBD1 (6 bases). The CDR3 runs to 16 residues. CDR1 is KGHDR and CDR2 is SFDVKD in the germline V gene. Deletions cut 4 bases from V and 4 bases from J, with 18 bases between. The CDR3: CATSDWRAGESYGYTF. As DNA, the CDR3 is TGTGCCACCAGTGACTGGCGGGCAGGGGAATCCTATGGCTACACCTTC.

This clonotype appeared many times. V usage is TRBV5-1 and J usage is TRBJ2-3, with 8 positions matching TRBD2. This CDR3 spans 19 amino acids. CDR1 is SGHRS and CDR2 is YFSETQ in the germline V gene. V trimming: 4 bases; J trimming: 2 bases; junction bases outside the gene matches: 18. Here the CDR3 reads CASSVAGTSRRTSTDTQYF. The CDR3 DNA is TGCGCCAGCAGCGTGGCCGGGACTAGTCGCCGCACATCCACAGATACGCAGTATTTT.

V usage is TRBV6-1 and J usage is TRBJ2-5; 7 positions match TRBD1. Trimming removed 7 bases from V and 1 base from J; junction bases left unmatched: 6. This CDR3 has 14 residues. Germline CDR1 and CDR2: MNHNS and SASEGT. CDR3 sequence: CASNLGGGQETQYF. The CDR3 nucleotides read TGTGCCAGCAACTTAGGGGGCGGCCAAGAGACCCAGTACTTC.

This clonotype was counted between two and nine times. J is TRBJ2-1 and V is TRBV27; no clear D gene. CDR1 and CDR2 (germline): MNHEY, SMNVEV (reference sequence). V was clipped by 5 bases and J by 15 bases, with 26 bases between them. The CDR3 is 15 amino acids. For the CDR3, the DNA is TGTGCCAGCAGTCCCCCCAATAGTCTCCCCGGGCCAACGTTCTTC. The encoded protein is CASSPPNSLPGPTFF.

This clonotype occurred many times. The V call is TRBV7-8, the J call TRBJ2-5, with D unresolved. Per the germline V gene, CDR1 is SGHVS and CDR2 is FQNEAQ. There are 13 residues in the CDR3. Trimming took off 5 bases at V and 4 bases at J, with 11 bases between the two ends. Here the CDR3 reads CASSEDRLETQYF. The CDR3 bases are TGTGCCAGCAGCGAAGATAGATTAGAGACCCAGTACTTC. Full variable domain (rest looked up from reference TRBV7-8 and TRBJ2-5): GAGVSQSPRYKVAKRGQDVALRCDPISGHVSLFWYQQALGQGPEFLTYFQNEAQLDKSGLPSDRFFAERPEGSVSTLKIQRTQQEDSAVYLCASSEDRLETQYFGPGTRLLVL.

The sample holds many counts of this clonotype. The chain has TRBV2 and TRBJ2-1, with D tentatively TRBD2 (6 bases). V shed 8 bases and J shed 9 bases, with 11 bases lying between them. The CDR3 has 11 amino acids. The germline V gene encodes CDR1 SNHLY and CDR2 FYNNEI. CDR3 in amino acids: CASPRGSEQFF. The CDR3 DNA reads TGTGCCAGCCCGCGGGGATCTGAGCAGTTCTTC.

This clonotype was counted ten times or more. CDR3 nucleotides: TGTGCCTGGGACAGGGGAGATGCCCAGTACTTC. Translating it yields CAWDRGDAQYF. V usage is TRBV30 and J usage is TRBJ2-5; 8 bases line up with TRBD1. V shed 5 bases and J 9 bases; nucleotides not matched to a gene: 5. The CDR3 has 11 residues. Germline-derived CDR1 and CDR2 are GTSNPN and SVGIG (reference sequence).

This clonotype has more than one count but fewer than ten. One junction end disagrees with the germline gene, perhaps due to a read error. The chain employs TRBV2 and TRBJ2-3; D gene ambiguous. Per the germline V gene, CDR1 is SNHLY and CDR2 is FYNNEI. The CDR3 loop spans 16 amino acids. This CDR3 reads CASSQVNLISTDTQYF. CDR3 coding DNA: TGCGCCAGCAGCCAAGTTAACCTGATTAGCACAGATACGCAGTATTTT.

This clonotype occurred many times. This chain joins TRBV24-1 and TRBJ2-2, with D maybe TRBD1 (5 bases). CDR1 KGHDR and CDR2 SFDVKD come from the germline V gene. The CDR3 runs 16 residues. Trimming pared 10 bases from V and 7 bases from J, leaving 24 bases between. CDR3 loop: CATSTPGQGDHGELFF. The CDR3 nucleotides read TGTGCCACTAGCACGCCCGGCCAGGGCGACCACGGGGAGCTGTTTTTT.

This clonotype was seen a few times. CDR3 sequence reads: CACGLDTQYF. In DNA, the CDR3 is TGTGCCTGCGGATTGGATACGCAGTATTTT. This chain connects TRBV30 to TRBJ2-3; D not certain. Trimming cost V 6 bases and J 6 bases, with 7 bases left between them. This CDR3 has 10 residues. Germline values: CDR1 GTSNPN, CDR2 SVGIG (reference sequence). The whole variable domain, remainder taken from reference TRBV30 and TRBJ2-3, is SQTIHQWPATLVQPVGSPLSLECTVEGTSNPNLYWYRQAAGRGLQLLFYSVGIGQISSEVPQNLSASRPQDRQFILSSKKLLLSDSGFYLCACGLDTQYFGPGTRLTVL.

This clonotype was observed many times. V gene TRBV6-4 combines with J gene TRBJ1-2, with a tentative D call TRBD1 (6 bases). Germline values: CDR1 MRHNA, CDR2 SNTAGT. This CDR3 region has 14 residues. V was trimmed by 2 bases and J by 4 bases, leaving 11 bases between them. The CDR3 nucleotides read TGTGCCAGCAGTGACACCCAGGGGACCTATGGCTACACCTTC. It translates to CASSDTQGTYGYTF.

Details on this clonotype: This may arise from a read error, as a much more abundant clone is one base away. The chain joins TRBV11-2 to TRBJ2-2, with 14 bases identical to TRBD2. CDR1 is SGHAT and CDR2 is FQNNGV in the germline V gene. The CDR3 consists of 17 residues. The CDR3 is CTSSLDGLAGGSGELFF. DNA for the CDR3: TGTACCAGCAGCTTAGATGGACTAGCGGGAGGTTCCGGGGAGCTGTTTTTT.

This clonotype was seen many times. The J gene is TRBJ2-3, the V gene TRBV20-1; D tentatively fits TRBD1 or TRBD2 (7 bases each). CDR3 length: 15 residues. Germline CDR1 and CDR2: DFQATT and SNEGSKA (reference sequence). V lost 4 bases, J lost 2 bases, and 16 bases lay in between. The CDR3 protein is CSAMGGQGVTDTQYF. As DNA, the CDR3 is TGCAGTGCTATGGGGGGGCAGGGGGTCACAGATACGCAGTATTTT.